This T cell receptor (beta chain) was documented in a study of cytomegalovirus exposure and HLA in healthy donors. Study-level background: An analysis done earlier identified 120 million or so unique TCR beta sequences from 190 million or so T cells.

The CDR3 totals 17 residues. V gave up 6 bases and J gave up 4 bases; unmatched junction bases: 14. Per the germline V gene, CDR1 is SNHLY and CDR2 is FYNNEI. Amplification used 60 Vbeta primers and 13 Jbeta primers. TCRdb's table, derived via immunoSEQ multiplex PCR, lists solely in-frame clones and lacks some. Seen here are approximately 150,000 clones, 55% to 80% observed once, and the top ten hold roughly 6.4%. Material for sequencing was PBMCs. This clonotype was obtained from a woman aged 55-69 years in good health and CMV-seropositive. The gene calls are TRBV2 and TRBJ2-5, with 10 bases that match TRBD2. The CDR3 here is CASSPIPIAGGGETQYF. The CDR3 region has the DNA TGTGCCAGCAGCCCTATCCCGATAGCGGGAGGAGGAGAGACCCAGTACTTC. Filled out from reference TRBV2 and TRBJ2-5, the complete variable domain reads EPEVTQTPSHQVTQMGQEVILRCVPISNHLYFYWYRQILGQKVEFLVSFYNNEISEKSEIFDDQFSVERPDGSNFTLKIRSTKLEDSAMYFCASSPIPIAGGGETQYFGPGTRLLVL.